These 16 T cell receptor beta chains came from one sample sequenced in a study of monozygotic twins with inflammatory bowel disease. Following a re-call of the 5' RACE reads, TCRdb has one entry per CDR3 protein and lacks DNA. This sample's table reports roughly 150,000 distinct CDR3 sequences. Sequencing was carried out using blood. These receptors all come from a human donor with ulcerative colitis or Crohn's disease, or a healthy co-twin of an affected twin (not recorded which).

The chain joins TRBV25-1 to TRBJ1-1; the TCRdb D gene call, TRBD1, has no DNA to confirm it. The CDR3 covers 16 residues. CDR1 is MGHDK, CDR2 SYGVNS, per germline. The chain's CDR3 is CASSERTGDWNTEAFF.

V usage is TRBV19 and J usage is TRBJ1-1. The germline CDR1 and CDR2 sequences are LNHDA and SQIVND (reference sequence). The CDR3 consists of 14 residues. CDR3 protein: CATKKGSMNTEAFF.

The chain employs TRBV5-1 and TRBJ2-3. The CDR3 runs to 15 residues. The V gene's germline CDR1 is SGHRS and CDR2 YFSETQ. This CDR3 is CASSLEQESTDTQYF.

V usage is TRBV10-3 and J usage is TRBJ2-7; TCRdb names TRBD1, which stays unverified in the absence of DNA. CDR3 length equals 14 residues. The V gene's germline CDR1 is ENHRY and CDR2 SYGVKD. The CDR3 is CAISDGTGPYEQYF.

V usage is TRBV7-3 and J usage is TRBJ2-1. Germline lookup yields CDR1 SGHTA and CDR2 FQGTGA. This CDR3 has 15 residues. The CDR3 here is CASSLTGATYNEQFF.

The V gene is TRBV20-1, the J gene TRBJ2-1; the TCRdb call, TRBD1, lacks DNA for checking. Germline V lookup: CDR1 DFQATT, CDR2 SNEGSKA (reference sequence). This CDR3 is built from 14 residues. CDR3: CSAAGAGAHNEQFF.

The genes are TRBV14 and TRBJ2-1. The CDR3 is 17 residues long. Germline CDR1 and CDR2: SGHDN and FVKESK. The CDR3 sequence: CASSQDDRWTDWNEQFF.

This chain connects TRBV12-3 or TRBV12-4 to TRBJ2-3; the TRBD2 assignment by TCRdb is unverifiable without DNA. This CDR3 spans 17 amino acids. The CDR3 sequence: CASSQIWTSGRTDTQYF.

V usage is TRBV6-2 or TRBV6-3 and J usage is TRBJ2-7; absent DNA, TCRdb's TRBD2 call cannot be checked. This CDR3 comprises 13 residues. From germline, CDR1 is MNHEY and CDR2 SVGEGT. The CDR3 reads CASSFQTSGRQYF.

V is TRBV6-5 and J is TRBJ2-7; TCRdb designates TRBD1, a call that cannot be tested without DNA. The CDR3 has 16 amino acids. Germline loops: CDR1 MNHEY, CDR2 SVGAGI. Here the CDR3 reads CASSYSPQGGSYEQYF.

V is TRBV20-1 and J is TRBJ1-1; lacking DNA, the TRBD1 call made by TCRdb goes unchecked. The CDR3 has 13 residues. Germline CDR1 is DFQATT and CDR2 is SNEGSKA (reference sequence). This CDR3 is CSARDTANTEAFF.

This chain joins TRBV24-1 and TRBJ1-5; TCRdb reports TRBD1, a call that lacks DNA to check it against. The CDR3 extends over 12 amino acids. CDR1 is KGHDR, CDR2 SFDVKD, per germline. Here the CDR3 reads CATSAGRWPQHF.

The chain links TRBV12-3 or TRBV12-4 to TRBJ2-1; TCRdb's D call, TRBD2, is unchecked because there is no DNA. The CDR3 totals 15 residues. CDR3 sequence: CASSRTSGSNNEQFF.

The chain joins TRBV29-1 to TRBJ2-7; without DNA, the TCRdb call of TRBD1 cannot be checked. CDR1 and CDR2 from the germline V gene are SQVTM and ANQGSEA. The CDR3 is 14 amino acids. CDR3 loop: CSVPRDGTSYEQYF.

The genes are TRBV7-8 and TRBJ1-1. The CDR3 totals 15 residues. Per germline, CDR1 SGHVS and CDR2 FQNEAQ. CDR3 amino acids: CASSLRSGMNTEAFF.

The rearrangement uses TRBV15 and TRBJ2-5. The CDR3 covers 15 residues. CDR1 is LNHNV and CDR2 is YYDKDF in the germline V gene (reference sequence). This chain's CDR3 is CATSRDRINGETQYF. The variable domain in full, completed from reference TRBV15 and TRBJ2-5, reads DAMVIQNPRYQVTQFGKPVTLSCSQTLNHNVMYWYQQKSSQAPKLLFHYYDKDFNNEADTPDNFQSRRPNTSFCFLDIRSPGLGDTAMYLCATSRDRINGETQYFGPGTRLLVL.